The T cell receptor beta chain under discussion was sequenced for a study of a mutant IDH1 vaccine in newly diagnosed glioma. Study in general: In some groups vaccination began 4-6 weeks post-radiotherapy; others received it with temozolomide. Therapy received beforehand was radiotherapy, temozolomide, or both, with most patients given both. Visits designated V12 and V13 were conducted at weeks 35 and 47, respectively.

Germline loops: CDR1 SNHLY, CDR2 FYNNEI. J lost 5 bases, V lost 7 bases, and 7 bases had no gene match. The CDR3 loop spans 14 amino acids. Time point indicated: week 35, safety follow-up. The study gave 300 ug of mutant IDH1 20-mer peptide per vaccine dose, with topical imiquimod. In weeks 1, 3, 5, 7, 11, 15, 19 and 23, patients were immunized, eight times in all. Method: immunoSEQ multiplex PCR; TCRdb's copy keeps in-frame clones and lacks some. Altogether approximately 44,000 clones are present, 70% to 80% being singletons, with the ten largest covering 12%. Turning to this clone: Its antigen is unknown.

The chain joins TRBV2 to TRBJ1-5, with 8 bases matching TRBD1. The origin of this receptor is a man in his forties with glioma. The sample consisted of PBMCs, taken from a glioma patient whose treatment included an IDH1 peptide vaccine. The CDR3 nucleotides read TGTGCCAGCACCCTCCGGGGACAGGATCAGCCCCAGCATTTT. Its protein is CASTLRGQDQPQHF.